This T cell receptor beta chain appears in the sequencing data of a study of T cell changes during pregnancy in multiple sclerosis. The data were produced by immunoSEQ multiplex PCR, yet TCRdb's version contains in-frame clones alone and is incomplete. Among 45,000 to 60,000 clones, 80% to 95% were seen once, and the ten largest hold more than 0.7%. The CDR3 covers 15 residues. After removal of 2 bases from V and 3 bases from J, the junction contained 4 bases not matched to a gene. Germline CDR1 and CDR2: KGHSH and LQKENI. The chain couples TRBV18 to TRBJ1-1, with TRBD1 identical over 9 bases. Source: CD4+ T cells from peripheral blood mononuclear cells, taken in the third trimester of pregnancy. The TCR sequence derives from a female donor with multiple sclerosis, enrolled in a pregnancy study. The CDR3 nucleotides read TGTGCCAGCTCACCAATACAGGGGGCGTACACTGAAGCTTTCTTT. Protein product: CASSPIQGAYTEAFF. Looking up the rest from reference TRBV18 and TRBJ1-1 gives the full variable domain: NAGVMQNPRHLVRRRGQEARLRCSPMKGHSHVYWYRQLPEEGLKFMVYLQKENIIDESGMPKERFSAEFPKEGPSILRIQQVVRGDSAAYFCASSPIQGAYTEAFFGQGTRLTVV.